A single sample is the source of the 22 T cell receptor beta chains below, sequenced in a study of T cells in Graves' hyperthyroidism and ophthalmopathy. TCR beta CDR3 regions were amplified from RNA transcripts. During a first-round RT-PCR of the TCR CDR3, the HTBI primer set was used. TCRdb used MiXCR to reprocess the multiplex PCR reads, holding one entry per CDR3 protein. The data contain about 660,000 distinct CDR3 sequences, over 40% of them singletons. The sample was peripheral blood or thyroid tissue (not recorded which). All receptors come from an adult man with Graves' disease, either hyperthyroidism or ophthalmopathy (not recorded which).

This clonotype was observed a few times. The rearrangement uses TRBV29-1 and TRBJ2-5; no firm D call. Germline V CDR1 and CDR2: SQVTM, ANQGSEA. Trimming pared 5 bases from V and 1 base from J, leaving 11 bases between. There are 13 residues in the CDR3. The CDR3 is CSVHFQSQETQYF. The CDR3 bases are TGCAGCGTTCACTTCCAGTCCCAAGAGACCCAGTACTTC.

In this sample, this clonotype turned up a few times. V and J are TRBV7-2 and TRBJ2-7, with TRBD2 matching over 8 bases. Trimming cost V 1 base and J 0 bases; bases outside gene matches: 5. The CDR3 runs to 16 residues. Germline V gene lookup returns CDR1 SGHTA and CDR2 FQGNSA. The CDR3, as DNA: TGTGCCAGCAGCTTAGACAGCGGGGGAAACTCCTACGAGCAGTACTTC. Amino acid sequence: CASSLDSGGNSYEQYF.

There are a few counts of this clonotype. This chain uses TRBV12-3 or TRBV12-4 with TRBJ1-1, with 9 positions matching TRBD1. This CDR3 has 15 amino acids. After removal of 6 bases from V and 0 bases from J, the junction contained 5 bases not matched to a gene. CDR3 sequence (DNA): TGTGCCAGCAGCCAGAGGGACAGGGTGAACACTGAAGCTTTCTTT. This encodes CASSQRDRVNTEAFF.

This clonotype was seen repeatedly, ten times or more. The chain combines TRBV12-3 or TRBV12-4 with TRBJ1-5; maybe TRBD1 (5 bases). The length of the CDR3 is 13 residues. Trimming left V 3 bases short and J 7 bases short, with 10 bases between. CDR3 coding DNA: TGTGCCAGCAGTTTCGGGGGAGAGCAGCCCCAGCATTTT. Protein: CASSFGGEQPQHF.

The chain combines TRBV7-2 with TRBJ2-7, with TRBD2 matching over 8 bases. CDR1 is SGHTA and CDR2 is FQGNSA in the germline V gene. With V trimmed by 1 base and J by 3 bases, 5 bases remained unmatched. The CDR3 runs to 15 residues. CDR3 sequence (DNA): TGTGCCAGCAGCTTAGATGGGACTAGGGACTACGAGCAGTACTTC. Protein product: CASSLDGTRDYEQYF.

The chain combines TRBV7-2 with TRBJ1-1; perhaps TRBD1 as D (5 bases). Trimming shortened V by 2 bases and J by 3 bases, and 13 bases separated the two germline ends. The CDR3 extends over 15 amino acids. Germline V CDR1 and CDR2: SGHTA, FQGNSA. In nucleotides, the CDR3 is TGTGCCAGCAGCTTAAGGGGAGGGGTGGACACTGAAGCTTTCTTT. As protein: CASSLRGGVDTEAFF.

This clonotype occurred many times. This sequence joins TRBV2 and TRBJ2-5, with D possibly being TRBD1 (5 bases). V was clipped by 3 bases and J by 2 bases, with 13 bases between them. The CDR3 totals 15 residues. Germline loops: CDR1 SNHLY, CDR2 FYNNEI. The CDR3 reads CASSEPGQRQETQYF. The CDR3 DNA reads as TGTGCCAGCAGTGAGCCCGGACAAAGACAAGAGACCCAGTACTTC.

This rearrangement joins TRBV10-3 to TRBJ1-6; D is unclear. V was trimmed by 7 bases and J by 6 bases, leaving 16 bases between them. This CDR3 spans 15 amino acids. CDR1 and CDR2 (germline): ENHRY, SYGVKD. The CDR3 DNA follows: TGTGCCATCAAAGAGGATAACACCAGTAATTCACCCCTCCACTTT. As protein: CAIKEDNTSNSPLHF.

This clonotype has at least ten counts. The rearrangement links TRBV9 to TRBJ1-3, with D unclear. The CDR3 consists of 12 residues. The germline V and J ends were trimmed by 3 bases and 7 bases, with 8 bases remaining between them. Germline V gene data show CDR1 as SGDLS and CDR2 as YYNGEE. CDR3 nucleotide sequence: TGTGCCAGCAGCGCCACGTCGAACACCATATATTTT. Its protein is CASSATSNTIYF.

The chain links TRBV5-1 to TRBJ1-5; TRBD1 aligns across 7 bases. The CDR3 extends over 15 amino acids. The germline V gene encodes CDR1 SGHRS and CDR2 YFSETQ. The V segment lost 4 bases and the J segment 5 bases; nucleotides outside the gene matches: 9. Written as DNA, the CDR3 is TGCGCCAGCAGCCCGTCAGGACAGGAGCATCAGCCCCAGCATTTT. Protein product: CASSPSGQEHQPQHF.

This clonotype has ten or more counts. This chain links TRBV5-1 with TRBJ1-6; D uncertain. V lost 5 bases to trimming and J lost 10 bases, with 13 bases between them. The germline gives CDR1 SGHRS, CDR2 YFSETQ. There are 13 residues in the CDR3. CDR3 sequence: CASSTLPESPLHF. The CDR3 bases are TGCGCCAGCAGTACGCTACCGGAGTCACCCCTCCACTTT.

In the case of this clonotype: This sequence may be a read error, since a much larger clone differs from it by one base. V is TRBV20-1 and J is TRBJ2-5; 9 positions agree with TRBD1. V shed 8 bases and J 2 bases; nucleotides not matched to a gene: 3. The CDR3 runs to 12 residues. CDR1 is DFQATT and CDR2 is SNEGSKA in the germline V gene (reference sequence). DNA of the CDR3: TGCAGTCCCGACAGGGGGCAAGAGACCCAGTACTTC. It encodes CSPDRGQETQYF.

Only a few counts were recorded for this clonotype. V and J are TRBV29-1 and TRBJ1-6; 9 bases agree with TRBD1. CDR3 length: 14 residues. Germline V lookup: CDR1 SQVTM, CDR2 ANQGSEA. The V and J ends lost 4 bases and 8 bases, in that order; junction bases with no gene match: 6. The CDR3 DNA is TGCAGCGTTGGCGGGACAGGGATCGATTCACCCCTCCACTTT. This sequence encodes CSVGGTGIDSPLHF.

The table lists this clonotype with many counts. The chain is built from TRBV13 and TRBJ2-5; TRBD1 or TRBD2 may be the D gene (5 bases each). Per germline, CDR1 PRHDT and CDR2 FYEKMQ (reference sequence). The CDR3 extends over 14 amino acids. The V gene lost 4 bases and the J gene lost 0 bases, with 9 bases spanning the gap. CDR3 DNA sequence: TGTGCCAGCAGCTGGGGACGGAACCAAGAGACCCAGTACTTC. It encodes CASSWGRNQETQYF.

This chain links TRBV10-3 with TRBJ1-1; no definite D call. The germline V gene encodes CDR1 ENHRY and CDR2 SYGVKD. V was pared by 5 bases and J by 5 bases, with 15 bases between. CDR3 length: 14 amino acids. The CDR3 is CAISLAGGRTEAFF. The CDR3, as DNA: TGTGCCATCAGTCTAGCGGGAGGTAGGACTGAAGCTTTCTTT.

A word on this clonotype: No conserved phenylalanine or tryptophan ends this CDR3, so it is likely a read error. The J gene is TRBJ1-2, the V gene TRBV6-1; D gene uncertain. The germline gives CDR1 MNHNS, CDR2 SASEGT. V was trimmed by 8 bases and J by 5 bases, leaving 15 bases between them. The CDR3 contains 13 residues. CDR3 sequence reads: CASSVGSVYGYTL. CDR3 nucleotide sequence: TGTGCCAGCTCCGTGGGCAGTGTTTATGGCTACACCCTC.

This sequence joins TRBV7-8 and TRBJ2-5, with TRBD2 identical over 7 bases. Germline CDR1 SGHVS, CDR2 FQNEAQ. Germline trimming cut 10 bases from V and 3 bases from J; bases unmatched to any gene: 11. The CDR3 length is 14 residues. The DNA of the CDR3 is TGTGCCACCAGTGATCGTGGGGGGGAAGAGACCCAGTACTTC. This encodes CATSDRGGEETQYF.

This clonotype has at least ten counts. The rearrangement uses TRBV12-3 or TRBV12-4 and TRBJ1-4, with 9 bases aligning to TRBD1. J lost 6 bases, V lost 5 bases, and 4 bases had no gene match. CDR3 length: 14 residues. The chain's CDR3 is CASSDRGRDEKLFF. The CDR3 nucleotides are TGTGCCAGCAGTGACAGGGGGAGAGATGAAAAACTGTTTTTT.

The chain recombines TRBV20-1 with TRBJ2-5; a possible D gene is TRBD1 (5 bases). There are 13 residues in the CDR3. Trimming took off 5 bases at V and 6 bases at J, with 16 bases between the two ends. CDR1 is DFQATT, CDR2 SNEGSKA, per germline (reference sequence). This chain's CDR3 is CSAPGQGSKTQYF. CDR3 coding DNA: TGCAGTGCTCCTGGCCAGGGTTCGAAGACCCAGTACTTC.

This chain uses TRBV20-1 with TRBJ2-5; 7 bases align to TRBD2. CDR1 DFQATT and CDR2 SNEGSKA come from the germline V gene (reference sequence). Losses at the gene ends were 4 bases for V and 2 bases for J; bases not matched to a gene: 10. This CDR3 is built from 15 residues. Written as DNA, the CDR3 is TGCAGTGCTATAACTCCTAGCGGCGATCAAGAGACCCAGTACTTC. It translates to CSAITPSGDQETQYF.

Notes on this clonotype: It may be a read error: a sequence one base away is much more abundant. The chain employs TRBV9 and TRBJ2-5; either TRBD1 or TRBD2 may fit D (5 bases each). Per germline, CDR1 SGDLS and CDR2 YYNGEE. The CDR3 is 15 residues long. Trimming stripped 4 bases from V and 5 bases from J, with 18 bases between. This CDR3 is CASSNGGRDAETQYF. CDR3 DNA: TGTGCCAGCAGCAACGGCGGACGGGACGCGGAGACCCAGTACTTC.

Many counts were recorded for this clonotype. In DNA form, the CDR3 reads TGTGCCAGCAGCTTTCGAAGACAGGATAACGAGCAGTACTTC. This sequence encodes CASSFRRQDNEQYF. The genes are TRBV11-1 and TRBJ2-7; TRBD1 might be the D (6 bases). The V and J ends lost 3 bases and 5 bases respectively, with 14 bases between them. The CDR3 is 14 amino acids. Germline CDR1 reads SGHAT; CDR2 reads FQDESV (reference sequence).